This T cell receptor (beta chain) was recorded in a study of blood T cell repertoires in COVID-19. In the study's own analysis: Reference gene primer amplification yielded estimated nucleated cell counts. The table came from immunoSEQ multiplex PCR; TCRdb's copy has only in-frame clones and leaves some out. Clone size and V and J calls were adopted from that table, with D and trimming inferred from the DNA. The sample records roughly 360,000 clones, more than 70% being singletons. The receptor was isolated from a man aged 30 to 39 who had recovered from COVID-19. Sequenced sample: PBMCs or T cells enriched from blood (not recorded which).

CDR3 region: CASSQEANMNEQFF. CDR3 nucleotide sequence: TGTGCCAGCAGCCAAGAAGCGAACATGAATGAGCAGTTCTTC. The chain links TRBV4-2 to TRBJ2-1; D uncertain. The CDR3 sequence is 14 residues long. The V gene's germline CDR1 is LGHNA and CDR2 YNFKEQ. V was shortened by 0 bases and J by 7 bases, with 10 bases between the two germline ends.